One and the same sample provided the 19 T cell receptor beta chains below, sequenced in a study of a mutant IDH1 vaccine in newly diagnosed glioma (dated by TCRdb to the early 2020s). The library relied on the immunoSEQ multiplex PCR assay. Entries here come from immuneACCESS through TCRdb and include only in-frame sequences with V and J called. Some clones fail to appear in such tables; in the studies checked, an unresolved V gene covers under half of the shortfall, and the cause of the remainder is unknown. Within this sample are about 66,000 clones, with about 88% of them counted one time only. Jointly, the top ten make up roughly 9.5% of the sample. Their antigens remain unidentified. The label giving this sample's time point can be read as: week 11, during vaccination. A 20-mer mutant IDH1 peptide at 300 micrograms in Montanide made up each vaccine dose, which was injected subcutaneously together with topical imiquimod.

Specimen: PBMCs, collected from a glioma patient whose treatment included an IDH1 peptide vaccine. The receptors originated from a woman aged 50 to 60 with glioma.

J is TRBJ1-1 and V is TRBV2; 8 positions match TRBD1. V was clipped by 6 bases and J by 6 bases; unmatched bases: 9. This CDR3 is built from 14 residues. Germline V CDR1 and CDR2: SNHLY, FYNNEI. This CDR3 is CASRADTGGSEAFF. CDR3 DNA sequence: TGTGCCAGCAGGGCAGATACAGGGGGGTCTGAAGCTTTCTTT.

The chain has TRBV4-2 and TRBJ1-4, with D maybe TRBD1 (5 bases). The CDR3 is made up of 16 amino acids. CDR1 is LGHNA, CDR2 YNFKEQ, per germline. Deletions cut 2 bases from V and 5 bases from J, with 15 bases between. CDR3 residues: CASSQPPGRGNEKLFF. The CDR3 nucleotides are TGTGCCAGCAGCCAACCCCCGGGACGTGGAAATGAAAAACTGTTTTTT.

CDR3 sequence: CAWSVQGVGDTQYF. CDR3 in DNA: TGTGCCTGGAGTGTACAAGGTGTGGGAGATACGCAGTATTTT. This rearrangement joins TRBV30 to TRBJ2-3; D is unclear. The CDR3 spans 14 residues. The V and J ends lost 0 bases and 5 bases respectively, with 12 bases between them. Germline V gene data show CDR1 as GTSNPN and CDR2 as SVGIG (reference sequence). Drawing the rest from reference TRBV30 and TRBJ2-3, the complete variable domain is SQTIHQWPATLVQPVGSPLSLECTVEGTSNPNLYWYRQAAGRGLQLLFYSVGIGQISSEVPQNLSASRPQDRQFILSSKKLLLSDSGFYLCAWSVQGVGDTQYFGPGTRLTVL.

A few counts support this clone. The V call is TRBV7-9, the J call TRBJ2-7; 10 bases align to TRBD1. CDR1 is SEHNR, CDR2 FQNEAQ, per germline (reference sequence). This CDR3 comprises 17 residues. Trimming cost V 1 base and J 12 bases; bases outside gene matches: 18. CDR3 residues: CASSLEVRTGGREEPYF. The CDR3 coding sequence is TGTGCCAGCAGCTTAGAGGTGAGGACAGGGGGACGCGAGGAACCGTACTTC.

CDR3 sequence reads: CASSLGQGWTDTQYF. The CDR3 DNA sequence: TGTGCCAGCAGCTTGGGACAGGGGTGGACAGATACGCAGTATTTT. This chain links TRBV7-9 with TRBJ2-3; TRBD1 aligns across 10 bases. This CDR3 is 15 amino acids long. Looked up from germline, CDR1 is SEHNR and CDR2 is FQNEAQ (reference sequence). The V gene end was trimmed by 3 bases and the J gene end by 3 bases; junction bases not matched to a gene: 3. Together with reference TRBV7-9 and TRBJ2-3, the CDR3 gives the full variable domain: DTGVSQNPRHKITKRGQNVTFRCDPISEHNRLYWYRQTLGQGPEFLTYFQNEAQLEKSRLLSDRFSAERPKGSFSTLEIQRTEQGDSAMYLCASSLGQGWTDTQYFGPGTRLTVL.

J is TRBJ1-1 and V is TRBV15; D uncertain. Trimming took 6 bases from V and 1 from J, leaving 6 bases between them. In germline, CDR1 is LNHNV, CDR2 YYDKDF (reference sequence). The CDR3 spans 12 residues. DNA for the CDR3: TGTGCCACCAGGGACCCGAACACTGAAGCTTTCTTT. It yields the protein CATRDPNTEAFF.

This chain joins TRBV6-5 and TRBJ1-6; 9 bases fit TRBD1. The CDR3 is made up of 14 amino acids. Germline V gene sequence: CDR1 MNHEY, CDR2 SVGAGI. The V gene end was trimmed by 6 bases and the J gene end by 9 bases; junction bases not matched to a gene: 6. The CDR3 bases are TGTGCCAGCAGCCGGGACAGGGAGGGTTCACCCCTCCACTTT. Encoded protein: CASSRDREGSPLHF.

The chain employs TRBV7-8 and TRBJ1-6, with 8 bases fitting TRBD1. This CDR3 contains 15 residues. Germline CDR1 reads SGHVS; CDR2 reads FQNEAQ. V shed 0 bases and J 10 bases; nucleotides not matched to a gene: 5. The CDR3 reads CASSLAGTGLSPLHF. CDR3 DNA sequence: TGTGCCAGCAGCTTAGCGGGGACAGGTTTGTCACCCCTCCACTTT.

This chain connects TRBV7-2 to TRBJ1-4, with D tentatively TRBD1 (6 bases). Germline CDR1 and CDR2: SGHTA and FQGNSA. The CDR3 runs 15 residues. The V end lost 5 bases, the J end lost 8 bases, and 18 bases lay between the germline ends. This chain's CDR3 is CASSPGGATTEKLFF. The CDR3 DNA reads as TGTGCCAGCAGCCCGGGGGGGGCAACCACGGAAAAACTGTTTTTT.

The chain couples TRBV11-2 to TRBJ2-2; TRBD2 is a possible D gene (6 bases). From germline, CDR1 is SGHAT and CDR2 FQNNGV. There are 17 residues in the CDR3. Trimming cost V 4 bases and J 4 bases, with 19 bases left between them. The CDR3 here is CASSSGGSWQATGELFF. As DNA, the CDR3 is TGTGCCAGCAGCTCCGGGGGTTCCTGGCAGGCCACCGGGGAGCTGTTTTTT.

The chain is built from TRBV19 and TRBJ1-6; D is ambiguous. CDR1 is LNHDA, CDR2 SQIVND, per germline (reference sequence). This CDR3 contains 15 residues. The ends were cut back, 5 bases at V and 7 bases at J, with 15 bases in the middle. The CDR3 sequence: CASSPRLSENSPLHF. The CDR3 region has the DNA TGTGCCAGTAGTCCTCGGTTATCCGAGAATTCACCCCTCCACTTT.

The chain recombines TRBV2 with TRBJ1-5; a weak D match, TRBD1 (6 bases). CDR3 length: 14 amino acids. V lost 4 bases and J 0 bases, leaving 7 bases between the germline ends. Germline V gives CDR1 SNHLY, CDR2 FYNNEI. The CDR3 spells CASSGTDSNQPQHF. The CDR3 nucleotides are TGTGCCAGCAGTGGGACAGATAGCAATCAGCCCCAGCATTTT.

This clone occurred a few times. The V gene is TRBV9, the J gene TRBJ2-5; 8 bases are a match to TRBD2. Trimming at V came to 3 bases and at J to 2 bases, leaving 18 bases not matched to a gene. This CDR3 region has 19 residues. Germline V gene lookup returns CDR1 SGDLS and CDR2 YYNGEE. CDR3 DNA sequence: TGTGCCAGCAGCGAGGGGCGTGGGTCGAGAGCGGGGGTGCAAGAGACCCAGTACTTC. As protein: CASSEGRGSRAGVQETQYF.

This chain uses TRBV6-5 with TRBJ1-1; no reliable D call. This CDR3 is built from 13 residues. Trimming stripped 6 bases from V and 3 bases from J, with 11 bases between. Germline CDR1 MNHEY, CDR2 SVGAGI. CDR3 region: CASSRNADTEAFF. In nucleotides, the CDR3 is TGTGCCAGCAGCCGGAACGCGGACACTGAAGCTTTCTTT.

The chain employs TRBV9 and TRBJ1-3, with D perhaps matching TRBD1 (5 bases). Between the trimmed V and J ends, which lost 4 bases and 0 bases, there was a span of 14 bases. Germline assignment: CDR1 SGDLS and CDR2 YYNGEE. The length of the CDR3 is 16 residues. CDR3 DNA: TGTGCCAGCAGCTTAGGACACTCGAGCTCTGGAAACACCATATATTTT. Protein product: CASSLGHSSSGNTIYF.

In nucleotides, the CDR3 is TGTGCCAGCAGCCCCAGAGGTGGTGAAAAACTGTTTTTT. It yields the protein CASSPRGGEKLFF. This sequence joins TRBV7-2 and TRBJ1-4, with D unclear. The V end was cut by 5 bases, the J end by 7 bases, with 11 bases between. The CDR3 has 13 amino acids. The germline CDR1 and CDR2 sequences are SGHTA and FQGNSA.

The chain has TRBV9 and TRBJ2-2; 15 bases agree with TRBD2. The CDR3 loop spans 17 amino acids. Losses at the gene ends were 3 bases for V and 7 bases for J; bases not matched to a gene: 7. Germline V gene data show CDR1 as SGDLS and CDR2 as YYNGEE. The CDR3 sequence is CASSGTSGGGSIGELFF. CDR3 sequence (DNA): TGTGCCAGCAGCGGGACTAGCGGGGGGGGAAGTATCGGGGAGCTGTTTTTT.

This chain uses TRBV5-4 with TRBJ2-7; no firm D call. Germline V gene data show CDR1 as SGHNT and CDR2 as YYREEE (reference sequence). The V and J ends lost 4 bases and 3 bases respectively, with 8 bases between them. The CDR3 contains 12 residues. The DNA for the CDR3 is TGTGCCAGCAGCCGCGACGGCTACGAGCAGTACTTC. Its translation is CASSRDGYEQYF.

This chain links TRBV5-1 with TRBJ2-2; 7 nucleotides agree with TRBD1. The ends lost 0 bases at V and 8 bases at J; junction bases unmatched: 4. The CDR3 has 14 amino acids. Germline CDR1 and CDR2: SGHRS and YFSETQ. CDR3 in DNA: TGCGCCAGCAGCTTGGACGACAGGGTAGGGGAGCTGTTTTTT. It encodes CASSLDDRVGELFF.